This TCR beta chain was retrieved from a study of CD8 T cells in ankylosing spondylitis (dated by TCRdb to between 2016 and 2019). A note on the overall study: T cell receptor beta repertoires were profiled in healthy donors and ankylosing spondylitis patients so that disease-linked TCR variants could be found. The full study cohort comprised 25 ankylosing spondylitis patients and 85 to 120 healthy donors. Peripheral blood was sampled, and synovial fluid was additionally collected from ankylosing spondylitis patients.

This clonotype was seen at least ten times. Which antigen it targets is not known. Base qualities are not provided; no much larger clone lies one nucleotide away. What the authors observed across the whole study: Blood from ankylosing spondylitis patients appeared to be characterized by a TCR beta motif made up of several highly homologous amino acid variants. In peripheral blood, the disease-linked clones were found at relatively low frequencies and had a CD8+ phenotype. Significant enrichment of the disease-linked clones was reported in matched synovial fluid samples from ankylosing spondylitis patients. Some motif variants had previously been reported in the synovial fluid and blood of reactive arthritis patients, which suggests shared mechanisms of disease initiation.

Sequencing used an Illumina HiSeq 2500. TCR beta libraries were prepared by quantitative 5'-RACE with molecular barcodes. The authors' pipeline ran thus. Disease-linked TCR variants were identified with a new computational method built on a probabilistic model of VDJ rearrangement. The public reads were run again by TCRdb, first through fastp at Q25 and then through MiXCR, and only productive beta chains were kept. CDR3 protein duplicates are merged, each entry listing the most common genes and DNA. The authors' filters were not applied to this entry. This sample comprises 250,000 to 400,000 distinct CDR3 sequences, 11% of them detected only once. Roughly 9.2% of the sample is taken by the ten largest. From its cysteine to its phenylalanine, the CDR3 spans 14 amino acids. The CDR3 DNA has 42 bases and is translated from base 1. CDR1 and CDR2 were assigned from the germline V gene as SGHTA and FQGNSA. Trimmed from V: 5 bases; trimmed from J: 7 bases; junction bases lacking a gene match: 6.

The clonotype was recovered from a female donor with ankylosing spondylitis or in good health (not recorded which). The rearrangement combines TRBV7-2 with TRBJ1-5, with 9 bases matching TRBD1. Input material: blood, either unsorted or a sorted T cell fraction (not recorded which). The CDR3 region: CASSQDRGLQPQHF. The DNA reads TGTGCCAGCAGCCAGGACAGGGGATTGCAGCCCCAGCATTTT.